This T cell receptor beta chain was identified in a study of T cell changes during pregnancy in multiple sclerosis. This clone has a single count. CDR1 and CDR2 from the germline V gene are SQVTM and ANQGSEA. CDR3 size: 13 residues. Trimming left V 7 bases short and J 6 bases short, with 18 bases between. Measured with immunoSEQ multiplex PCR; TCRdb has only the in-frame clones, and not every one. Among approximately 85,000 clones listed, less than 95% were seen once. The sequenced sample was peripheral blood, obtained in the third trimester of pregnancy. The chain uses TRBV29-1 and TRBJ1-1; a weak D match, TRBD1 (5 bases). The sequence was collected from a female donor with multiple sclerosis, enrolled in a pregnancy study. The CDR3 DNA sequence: TGCAGCGGGGAACAGGCTGGGTCCGCTGAAGCTTTCTTT. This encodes CSGEQAGSAEAFF.